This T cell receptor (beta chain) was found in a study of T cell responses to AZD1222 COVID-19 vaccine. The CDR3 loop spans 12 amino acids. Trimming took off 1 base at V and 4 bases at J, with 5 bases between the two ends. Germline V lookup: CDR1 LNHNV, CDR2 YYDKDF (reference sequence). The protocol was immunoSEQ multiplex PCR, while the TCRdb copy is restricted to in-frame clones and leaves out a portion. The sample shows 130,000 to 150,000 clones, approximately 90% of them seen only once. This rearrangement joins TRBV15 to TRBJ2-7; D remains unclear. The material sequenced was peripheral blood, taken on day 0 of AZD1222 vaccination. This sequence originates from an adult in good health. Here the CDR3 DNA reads TGTGCCACCAGCAGAGCCGCTTACGAGCAGTACTTC. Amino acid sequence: CATSRAAYEQYF.